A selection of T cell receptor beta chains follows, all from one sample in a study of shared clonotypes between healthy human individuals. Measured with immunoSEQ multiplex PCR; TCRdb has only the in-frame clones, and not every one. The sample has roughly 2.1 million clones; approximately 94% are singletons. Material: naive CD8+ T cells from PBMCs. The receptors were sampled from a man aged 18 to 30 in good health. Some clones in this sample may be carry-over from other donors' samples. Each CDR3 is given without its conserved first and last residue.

cdr3_aa: SVEGIGGGYEQY
j_call: TRBJ2-7
v_call: TRBV29-1

cdr3_aa: SVEDLWIGGSDTQY
j_call: TRBJ2-3
v_call: TRBV29-1

cdr3_aa: ASSLGVYFSYEQY
j_call: TRBJ2-7
v_call: TRBV7-8

cdr3_aa: ASSLESRPDTQY
j_call: TRBJ2-3
v_call: TRBV27

cdr3_aa: ASSLFSVGRESSQPQH
j_call: TRBJ1-5
v_call: TRBV27

cdr3_aa: ATSRVSNQPQH
j_call: TRBJ1-5
v_call: TRBV15

cdr3_aa: SVGVGKGRNQPQH
j_call: TRBJ1-5
v_call: TRBV29-1

cdr3_aa: ASSPEGYEQY
j_call: TRBJ2-7
v_call: TRBV5-4

cdr3_aa: ASRPGLEGEQF
j_call: TRBJ2-1
v_call: TRBV7-3

cdr3_aa: ASNIAGEAYNEQF
j_call: TRBJ2-1
v_call: TRBV2

cdr3_aa: ASNPRTGVNTEAF
j_call: TRBJ1-1
v_call: TRBV28

cdr3_aa: ASSSRGGVNTEAF
j_call: TRBJ1-1
v_call: TRBV9

cdr3_aa: ASTAWAGANEQY
j_call: TRBJ2-7
v_call: TRBV19

cdr3_aa: ASSLKGENGPNEQF
j_call: TRBJ2-1
v_call: TRBV28

cdr3_aa: ASSLDVFNEQF
j_call: TRBJ2-1
v_call: TRBV5-6

cdr3_aa: ASSLDNYGYT
j_call: TRBJ1-2
v_call: TRBV7-6

cdr3_aa: ASSSRDTLQETQY
j_call: TRBJ2-5
v_call: TRBV28

cdr3_aa: ASSPIPTSGLYNEQF
j_call: TRBJ2-1
v_call: TRBV27

cdr3_aa: ASKLRQGAYEQY
j_call: TRBJ2-7
v_call: TRBV6-5

cdr3_aa: ATSARGLAGVTDTQY
j_call: TRBJ2-3
v_call: TRBV15

cdr3_aa: ASTQPGYQETQY
j_call: TRBJ2-5
v_call: TRBV6-6

cdr3_aa: ASSPGRARPWTSGTYNEQF
j_call: TRBJ2-1
v_call: TRBV28

cdr3_aa: ASSVPGDVYT
j_call: TRBJ1-2
v_call: TRBV9

cdr3_aa: ASSQEAGYGYT
j_call: TRBJ1-2
v_call: TRBV4-1

cdr3_aa: AISEGGLNTILRTQY
j_call: TRBJ2-5
v_call: TRBV10-3

cdr3_aa: ASNWGLGNEQF
j_call: TRBJ2-1
v_call: TRBV9

cdr3_aa: ASRVEARHEQF
j_call: TRBJ2-1
v_call: TRBV7-9

cdr3_aa: ASSPEAGHRSYEQY
j_call: TRBJ2-7
v_call: TRBV18

cdr3_aa: SVEGSGEKYYNEQF
j_call: TRBJ2-1
v_call: TRBV29-1

cdr3_aa: ASSQGVRQGAGNQPQH
j_call: TRBJ1-5
v_call: TRBV4-2

cdr3_aa: ASSLLVGNEQF
j_call: TRBJ2-1
v_call: TRBV6-5

cdr3_aa: SASSSYEQY
j_call: TRBJ2-7
v_call: TRBV20-1

cdr3_aa: ASSHGTVTYNEQF
j_call: TRBJ2-1
v_call: TRBV4-3

cdr3_aa: ASSLLVPSGSNEQF
j_call: TRBJ2-1
v_call: TRBV27

cdr3_aa: ASSSSDTQY
j_call: TRBJ2-3
v_call: TRBV5-4

cdr3_aa: ASSSDFGATNEKLF
j_call: TRBJ1-4
v_call: TRBV7-9

cdr3_aa: AISVVSYEQY
j_call: TRBJ2-7
v_call: TRBV10-3

cdr3_aa: ASSLGSSSNQPQH
j_call: TRBJ1-5
v_call: TRBV27

cdr3_aa: ASSFPGGGTEAF
j_call: TRBJ1-1
v_call: TRBV7-6

cdr3_aa: ASSSRNTEAF
j_call: TRBJ1-1
v_call: TRBV2

cdr3_aa: ASSVSASGRSSYEQY
j_call: TRBJ2-7
v_call: TRBV9

cdr3_aa: ASSLALAGGGDNEQF
j_call: TRBJ2-1
v_call: TRBV5-1

cdr3_aa: ASVPGQGKGTGELF
j_call: TRBJ2-2
v_call: TRBV19

cdr3_aa: ASSGRDRGSYEQY
j_call: TRBJ2-7
v_call: TRBV19

cdr3_aa: ASSPDSGRNTGELF
j_call: TRBJ2-2
v_call: TRBV5-1

cdr3_aa: ASSLEIAGTGLDEQY
j_call: TRBJ2-7
v_call: TRBV28

cdr3_aa: ASSPPGGAPYNEQF
j_call: TRBJ2-1
v_call: TRBV7-9

cdr3_aa: AISVLGNREYEQY
j_call: TRBJ2-7
v_call: TRBV10-3

cdr3_aa: ASSLRGYGSAYEQY
j_call: TRBJ2-7
v_call: TRBV5-8

cdr3_aa: ASSAGTGDEKLF
j_call: TRBJ1-4
v_call: TRBV6-5